The rows below give T cell receptor beta chains drawn from one sample of a study of human T cells and chemical hapten exposure. MiXCR, applied by TCRdb to the RACE reads, yields one record per CDR3 protein. The data show 300,000 to 450,000 distinct CDR3 sequences, about 5.4% seen once. The sample here was whole blood, taken in connection with sensitization to the hapten diphenylcyclopropenone (DPC). These receptors all stem from a woman aged 18-29 years with alopecia areata. Some clones in this sample may be carry-over from other donors' samples. Each CDR3 is given with its conserved first and last residue. Fields, in order: V gene, clone size, D gene, J gene, CDR3 protein, CDR3 DNA. D genes are given only for firm matches. Clone size is shown for a subset of rows, as once, few, many or a class of expanded clone.

V: TRBV5-1; size: few; D: NA; J: TRBJ2-7; CDR3: CASSLAGGEEQYF; DNA: TGCGCCAGCAGCTTGGCCGGGGGAGAGGAGCAGTACTTC
V: TRBV3-1; size: NA; D: TRBD1; J: TRBJ1-2; CDR3: CASSHPNRGDYGYTF; DNA: TGTGCCAGCAGCCACCCTAACAGGGGCGACTATGGCTACACCTTC
V: TRBV3-1; size: many; D: NA; J: TRBJ1-6; CDR3: CASSQGTHSPLHF; DNA: TGTGCCAGCAGCCAAGGTACCCATTCACCCCTCCACTTT
V: TRBV6-6; size: many; D: TRBD1; J: TRBJ2-1; CDR3: CASSYSGTGGLDEQFF; DNA: TGTGCCAGCAGTTACTCCGGGACAGGGGGCCTAGATGAGCAGTTCTTC
V: TRBV7-3; size: few; D: TRBD1; J: TRBJ2-1; CDR3: CASSLIGWAQGAFNEQFF; DNA: TGTGCCAGCAGCTTAATCGGGTGGGCCCAGGGGGCTTTCAATGAGCAGTTCTTC
V: TRBV10-3; size: NA; D: NA; J: TRBJ1-3; CDR3: CANSPGPPGNTIYF; DNA: TGTGCCAACTCTCCGGGCCCACCCGGAAACACCATATATTTT
V: TRBV25-1; size: NA; D: TRBD2; J: TRBJ2-3; CDR3: CASSDKPGLALTDTQYF; DNA: TGTGCCAGCAGTGACAAACCGGGACTAGCGTTGACAGATACGCAGTATTTT
V: TRBV7-8; size: many; D: TRBD1; J: TRBJ2-4; CDR3: CASSVETPTGRNIQYF; DNA: TGTGCCAGCAGCGTTGAGACACCGACAGGGCGGAACATTCAGTACTTC
V: TRBV6-2/TRBV6-3; size: many; D: TRBD1; J: TRBJ1-5; CDR3: CASRRQGIVNQPQHF; DNA: TGTGCCAGCAGACGACAGGGGATAGTGAATCAGCCCCAGCATTTT
V: TRBV7-9; size: many; D: NA; J: TRBJ1-5; CDR3: CASSLEGSGQRGQPQHF; DNA: TGTGCCAGCAGCTTAGAAGGTTCGGGACAACGGGGGCAGCCCCAGCATTTT
V: TRBV9; size: many; D: NA; J: TRBJ2-6; CDR3: CASSVDAGANVLTF; DNA: TGTGCCAGCAGCGTAGACGCCGGGGCCAACGTCCTGACTTTC
V: TRBV7-9; size: many; D: NA; J: TRBJ2-7; CDR3: CASSPGSAMSYEQYF; DNA: TGTGCCAGCAGCCCTGGCTCGGCTATGTCCTACGAGCAGTACTTC
V: TRBV12-3/TRBV12-4; size: NA; D: NA; J: TRBJ1-2; CDR3: CASSASGTAGGYTF; DNA: TGTGCCAGCAGTGCCTCCGGGACCGCAGGCGGCTACACCTTC
V: TRBV12-3/TRBV12-4; size: many; D: NA; J: TRBJ2-1; CDR3: CASSLVAGFHEQFF; DNA: TGTGCCAGCAGTTTAGTTGCCGGGTTCCATGAGCAGTTCTTC
V: TRBV9; size: many; D: NA; J: TRBJ2-3; CDR3: CASSVNSDTQYF; DNA: TGTGCCAGCAGCGTAAACTCAGATACGCAGTATTTT
V: TRBV27; size: few; D: NA; J: TRBJ1-2; CDR3: CASSLSRGNYGYTF; DNA: TGTGCCAGCAGTTTATCGAGAGGAAACTATGGCTACACCTTC
V: TRBV5-1; size: few; D: TRBD1; J: TRBJ1-2; CDR3: CASSGGQGAGYGYTF; DNA: TGCGCCAGCAGCGGGGGACAGGGGGCCGGCTATGGCTACACCTTC
V: TRBV20-1; size: many; D: TRBD2; J: TRBJ2-3; CDR3: CSADKRGLDTQYF; DNA: TGCAGTGCTGATAAGCGGGGGTTAGATACGCAGTATTTT
V: TRBV12-3/TRBV12-4; size: many; D: NA; J: TRBJ1-5; CDR3: CASSLRVGNQPQHF; DNA: TGTGCCAGCAGTTTACGTGTTGGCAATCAGCCCCAGCATTTT
V: TRBV5-1; size: many; D: NA; J: TRBJ1-1; CDR3: CASSLVPRSTEAFF; DNA: TGCGCCAGCAGCTTGGTTCCCAGGTCCACTGAAGCTTTCTTT
V: TRBV12-3/TRBV12-4; size: many; D: NA; J: TRBJ1-6; CDR3: CASSLEAGKLHF; DNA: TGTGCCAGCAGTTTAGAGGCCGGAAAACTCCACTTT
V: TRBV10-3; size: many; D: TRBD2; J: TRBJ2-4; CDR3: CAISLSGAENIQYF; DNA: TGTGCCATCAGTTTAAGCGGGGCCGAAAACATTCAGTACTTC
V: TRBV11-1; size: few; D: TRBD2; J: TRBJ2-1; CDR3: CASSFAWLAGSEQFF; DNA: TGTGCCAGCAGCTTCGCCTGGCTAGCGGGGAGTGAGCAGTTCTTC
V: TRBV11-2; size: few; D: NA; J: TRBJ2-7; CDR3: CASVGARPYEQYF; DNA: TGTGCCAGCGTGGGGGCTCGCCCCTACGAGCAGTACTTC
V: TRBV20-1; size: many; D: NA; J: TRBJ1-2; CDR3: CSAEDYKGSSHGYTF; DNA: TGCAGTGCCGAAGATTATAAGGGATCGAGCCATGGCTACACCTTC
V: TRBV5-1; size: few; D: NA; J: TRBJ1-1; CDR3: CASRRGGVGTEAFF; DNA: TGCGCCAGCAGGCGAGGGGGAGTTGGGACTGAAGCTTTCTTT
V: TRBV7-9; size: many; D: TRBD1; J: TRBJ1-2; CDR3: CASSPGQGAYGYTF; DNA: TGTGCCAGCAGTCCCGGACAGGGCGCCTATGGCTACACCTTC
V: TRBV12-3/TRBV12-4; size: few; D: TRBD2; J: TRBJ2-3; CDR3: CASLGLAGYTQYF; DNA: TGTGCCAGCTTGGGGCTAGCGGGGTATACGCAGTATTTT
V: TRBV4-3; size: few; D: TRBD2; J: TRBJ2-1; CDR3: CASSQETSGGAGEQFF; DNA: TGCGCCAGCAGCCAAGAGACTAGCGGGGGGGCAGGGGAGCAGTTCTTC
V: TRBV29-1; size: many; D: NA; J: TRBJ1-4; CDR3: CSVEGGNPPFF; DNA: TGCAGCGTTGAGGGAGGAAACCCCCCGTTTTTT
V: TRBV12-5; size: many; D: NA; J: TRBJ2-1; CDR3: CASGATGNNEQFF; DNA: TGTGCTAGTGGTGCGACAGGTAACAATGAGCAGTTCTTC
V: TRBV7-9; size: NA; D: TRBD1; J: TRBJ2-7; CDR3: CASSLGQGNEQYF; DNA: TGTGCCAGCAGCTTAGGACAGGGCAACGAGCAGTACTTC